This is a list of T cell receptor beta chains from one sample in a study of siplizumab effects on memory and regulatory T cells. Method: immunoSEQ multiplex PCR; TCRdb's copy keeps in-frame clones and lacks some. The data show under 95,000 clones, about 93% seen once. Material: non-Treg CD4+ T cells sorted from blood. Source of these receptors: a human donor in good health. The CDR3 runs from the conserved cysteine through the conserved F or W. A D gene is named only where the DNA matches it firmly. For some rows the clone size is stated as once, few or many, or as a class when expanded; others skip it.

TRBJ1-2	TRBV18	.	TRBD1	TGTGCCAGCTCACCGGTCACAGGGGGCGCCGGTGGCTACACCTTC	CASSPVTGGAGGYTF
TRBJ2-5	TRBV4-1	.	.	TGCGCCAGCAGCCAAGCGGTTGGGGTAGACGAGACCCAGTACTTC	CASSQAVGVDETQYF
TRBJ1-6	TRBV19	.	TRBD1	TGTGCCACCATGTCAGGGGGTTATAATTCACCCCTCCACTTT	CATMSGGYNSPLHF
TRBJ2-5	TRBV14	.	TRBD2	TGTGCCAGCAGCCCGTACTTCCTAGCGGGAGATTGGGAGACCCAGTACTTC	CASSPYFLAGDWETQYF
TRBJ1-5	TRBV10-3	.	.	TGTGCCATCAGTGGGGGACTGCAAAATCAGCCCCAGCATTTT	CAISGGLQNQPQHF
TRBJ1-2	TRBV7-8	.	TRBD1	TGTGCCAGCAGCTGGACAGGGCAGAGGGGTGGCGATGGCTACACCTTC	CASSWTGQRGGDGYTF
TRBJ1-1	TRBV20-1	.	.	TGCAGTGCTAGTACCACTGAAGCTTTCTTT	CSASTTEAFF
TRBJ1-1	TRBV5-1	.	TRBD1	TGCGCCAACCGAAAAGGGCCCGGGACAGGCGAGGCTTTCTTT	CANRKGPGTGEAFF
TRBJ1-1	TRBV11-2	.	.	TGTGCCAGCAGCACCGGGGGCACTGAAGCTTTCTTT	CASSTGGTEAFF
TRBJ2-7	TRBV9	.	.	TGTGCCAGCAGCGTAGGACCCGACCCCTCTTACGAGCAGTACTTC	CASSVGPDPSYEQYF
TRBJ1-2	TRBV5-5	.	TRBD1	TGTGCCAGCAGCCCAGAGACAGGGACCTTCTATGGCTACACCTTC	CASSPETGTFYGYTF
TRBJ1-1	TRBV29-1	.	.	TGCAGCGTTGCTCAGGACGGTAACACTGAAGCTTTCTTT	CSVAQDGNTEAFF
TRBJ2-3	TRBV19	.	TRBD1	TGTGCCAGTAGCTACAGGGGTAACACAGATACGCAGTATTTT	CASSYRGNTDTQYF
TRBJ1-4	TRBV2	.	.	TGTGCCAGCAATGACAGATCAACTAATGAAAAACTGTTTTTT	CASNDRSTNEKLFF
TRBJ2-7	TRBV5-1	.	TRBD2	TGCGCCAGCAGCCGAGACGGGACTAGCCTTGTCGAGCAGTACTTC	CASSRDGTSLVEQYF
TRBJ1-3	TRBV28	.	TRBD1	TGTGCCAGCAGCCCCGGGACAGGGATCCCTCGGCGAAACACCATATATTTT	CASSPGTGIPRRNTIYF
TRBJ2-5	TRBV6-1	once	.	TGTGCCAGCACCTCGGACAGTCGGGAGACCCAGTACTTC	CASTSDSRETQYF
TRBJ1-6	TRBV14	.	TRBD1	TGTGCCAGCAGCCAAGGCGGTGACAGGGGATTATATTCACCCCTCCACTTT	CASSQGGDRGLYSPLHF
TRBJ2-3	TRBV7-2	.	.	TGTGCCAGCAGCTTAGTGGGCGGGGGCATGGCGGATACGCAGTATTTT	CASSLVGGGMADTQYF
TRBJ1-2	TRBV30	.	.	TGTGCCTGGAATAAACAGCGTTACCAGTATGGCTACACCTTC	CAWNKQRYQYGYTF
TRBJ2-1	TRBV11-2	once	TRBD2	TGTGCCAGCAGCTTAGGGAGCGGGAGCTACAATGAGCAGTTCTTC	CASSLGSGSYNEQFF
TRBJ2-3	TRBV6-5	.	TRBD2	TGTGCCAGCAGTAGCGGGAGGGCCGCAGATACGCAGTATTTT	CASSSGRAADTQYF